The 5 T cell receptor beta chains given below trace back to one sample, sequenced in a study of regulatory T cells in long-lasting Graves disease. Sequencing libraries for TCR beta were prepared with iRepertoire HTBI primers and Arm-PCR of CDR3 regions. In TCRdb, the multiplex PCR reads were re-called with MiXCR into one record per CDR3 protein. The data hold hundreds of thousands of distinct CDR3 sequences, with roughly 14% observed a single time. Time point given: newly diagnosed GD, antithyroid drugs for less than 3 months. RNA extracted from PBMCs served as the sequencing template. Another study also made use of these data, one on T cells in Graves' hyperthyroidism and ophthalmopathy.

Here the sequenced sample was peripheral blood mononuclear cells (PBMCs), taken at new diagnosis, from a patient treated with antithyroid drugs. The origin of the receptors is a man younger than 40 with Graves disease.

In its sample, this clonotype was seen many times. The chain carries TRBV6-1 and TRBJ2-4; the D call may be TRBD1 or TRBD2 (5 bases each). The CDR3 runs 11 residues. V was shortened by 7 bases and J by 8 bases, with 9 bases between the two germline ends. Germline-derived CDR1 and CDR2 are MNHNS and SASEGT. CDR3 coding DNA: TGTGCCAGCAAGGTGGGGGACATTCAGTACTTC. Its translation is CASKVGDIQYF.

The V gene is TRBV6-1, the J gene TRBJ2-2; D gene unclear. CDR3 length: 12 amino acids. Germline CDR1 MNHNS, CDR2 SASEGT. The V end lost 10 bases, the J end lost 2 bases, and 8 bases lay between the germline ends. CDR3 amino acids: CATRTNTGELFF. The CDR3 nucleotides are TGTGCCACCCGTACAAACACCGGGGAGCTGTTTTTT.

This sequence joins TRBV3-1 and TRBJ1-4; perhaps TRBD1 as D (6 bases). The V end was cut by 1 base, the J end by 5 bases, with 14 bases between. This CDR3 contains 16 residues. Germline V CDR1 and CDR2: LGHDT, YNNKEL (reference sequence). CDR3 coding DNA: TGTGCCAGCAGCCAAGGCCGGAACAGGGTCAATGAAAAACTGTTTTTT. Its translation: CASSQGRNRVNEKLFF.

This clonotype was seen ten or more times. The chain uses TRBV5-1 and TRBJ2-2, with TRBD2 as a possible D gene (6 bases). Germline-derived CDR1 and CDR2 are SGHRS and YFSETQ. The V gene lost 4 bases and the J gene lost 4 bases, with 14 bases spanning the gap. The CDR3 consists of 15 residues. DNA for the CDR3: TGCGCCAGCAGCGGACTATCGGGGCGCACCGGGGAGCTGTTTTTT. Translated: CASSGLSGRTGELFF.

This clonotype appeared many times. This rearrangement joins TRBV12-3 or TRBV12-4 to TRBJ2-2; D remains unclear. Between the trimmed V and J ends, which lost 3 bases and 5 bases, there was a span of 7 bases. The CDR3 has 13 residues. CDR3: CASSFPLTGELFF. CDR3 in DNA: TGTGCCAGCAGTTTCCCCCTAACCGGGGAGCTGTTTTTT.